This T cell receptor beta chain was obtained from a study of blood T cell repertoires in COVID-19. Overall study context: Researchers got acute and convalescent COVID-19 samples from the United States, Italy and Spain. From T cells, B-cell-depleted T cells, or PBMCs came the material, which was cDNA or gDNA.

Original handling: Estimates of nucleated cell counts were drawn from the amplification of reference gene primers. This table comes from immunoSEQ multiplex PCR, and its TCRdb copy is limited to in-frame clones, with some not included. D and trimming come from the DNA, and the V and J calls and clone size come from that table. The sample lists around 460,000 clones, 70% to 90% occurring once. One Seattle source followed patients from active infection through their disease course. Germline-derived CDR1 and CDR2 are SGHVS and FNYEAQ. The ends lost 6 bases at V and 6 bases at J; junction bases unmatched: 10. The CDR3 contains 15 residues.

The chain joins TRBV7-6 to TRBJ2-3; 9 nucleotides align to TRBD2. The sample comprised peripheral blood. This clonotype was sampled from a man younger than 30 with COVID-19, enrolled during active disease. CDR3 sequence: CASSQAGTSSDTQYF. CDR3 sequence (DNA): TGTGCCAGCAGTCAAGCTGGGACTAGCTCTGATACGCAGTATTTT.